This section outlines one T cell receptor beta chain sequence together with its context. Other nucleotide sequences from this sample produce the same CDR3. Enrolled through a virtual design, the participants were between roughly 18 and 100 years of age and came from under 25 US areas. Cohort placement rested on clinical history that participants reported themselves. The junction had 3 bases not matched to a gene; V was cut back by 1 base and J by 4 bases. The CDR3 loop spans 15 amino acids. Per the germline V gene, CDR1 is KGHSH and CDR2 is LQKENI. The sample comes from a study of blood T cell repertoires in COVID-19. Source study methods: Using reference gene primer amplification, nucleated cell counts were estimated. Sequencing used immunoSEQ multiplex PCR; TCRdb keeps in-frame clones, though not all of them. That table furnishes V, J and clone size, whereas the DNA furnished D and trimming. The sample contains hundreds of thousands of clones, 80% to 90% of which appear only once.

The chain combines TRBV18 with TRBJ2-7; 11 nucleotides line up with TRBD1. The clonotype comes from a woman in her 50s with acute COVID-19. Input material: PBMCs or T cells enriched from blood (not recorded which). The CDR3 loop reads CASSPQGQGGYEQYF. The DNA for the CDR3 is TGTGCCAGCTCACCACAGGGACAGGGGGGGTACGAGCAGTACTTC.